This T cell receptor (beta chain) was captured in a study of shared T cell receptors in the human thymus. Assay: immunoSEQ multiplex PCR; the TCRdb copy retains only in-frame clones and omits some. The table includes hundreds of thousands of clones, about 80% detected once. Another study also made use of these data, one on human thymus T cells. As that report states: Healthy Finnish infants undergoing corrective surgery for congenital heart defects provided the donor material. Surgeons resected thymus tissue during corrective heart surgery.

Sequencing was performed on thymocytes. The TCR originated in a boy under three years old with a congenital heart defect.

The CDR3 sequence is CASSPGLAGSNEQFF. The DNA of the CDR3 is TGTGCCAGCAGCCCCGGACTAGCGGGGTCCAATGAGCAGTTCTTC. This chain connects TRBV7-7 to TRBJ2-1; 12 nucleotides align to TRBD2. Losses at the gene ends were 5 bases for V and 6 bases for J; bases not matched to a gene: 5. CDR1 is SSHAT, CDR2 FNYEAQ, per germline (reference sequence). The CDR3 sequence is 15 residues long.